One and the same sample provided the 9 T cell receptor beta chains below, sequenced in a study of T cell changes during pregnancy in multiple sclerosis (dated by TCRdb to between 2018 and 2020). The library came from the immunoSEQ multiplex PCR assay. TCRdb re-hosts the immuneACCESS table, in-frame sequences only. Its copies lack some clones; in the studies checked, an unresolved V gene accounts for under half of them, and the cause for the rest is not known. This sample lists about 50,000 clones; around 91% were detected once. The top ten clones comprise 5% to 6.5% of the sample. The starting material was peripheral blood, obtained after pregnancy. Receptors were obtained from a female donor in good health, enrolled as a control in a pregnancy study.

The V and J genes are TRBV5-1 and TRBJ2-2, with 11 bases aligning to TRBD2. Trimming at V came to 5 bases and at J to 2 bases, leaving 8 bases not matched to a gene. This CDR3 contains 17 residues. Germline assignment: CDR1 SGHRS and CDR2 YFSETQ. DNA for the CDR3: TGCGCCAGCAGGGAACTTAGCGGGGGGGCCAACACCGGGGAGCTGTTTTTT. Amino acid sequence: CASRELSGGANTGELFF.

V is TRBV6-4 and J is TRBJ2-3, with D perhaps TRBD1 (5 bases). The germline CDR1 and CDR2 sequences are MRHNA and SNTAGT. The ends were cut back, 6 bases at V and 0 bases at J, with 7 bases in the middle. The CDR3 contains 13 residues. The CDR3 nucleotides are TGTGCCAGCAGCCAGGGTAGCACAGATACGCAGTATTTT. Residues: CASSQGSTDTQYF.

This chain joins TRBV6-1 and TRBJ1-6; 8 nucleotides agree with TRBD1. From germline, CDR1 is MNHNS and CDR2 SASEGT. The CDR3 contains 17 residues. Unmatched junction bases numbered 11, after V lost 4 bases and J lost 6 bases. CDR3 bases: TGTGCCAGCAGTGGCATTGACAGGGGAGGAAGTAATTCACCCCTCCACTTT. Translation: CASSGIDRGGSNSPLHF.

This clone was observed once. V gene TRBV18 combines with J gene TRBJ1-1, with 12 nucleotides matching TRBD1. The CDR3 extends over 18 amino acids. V dropped 3 bases and J dropped 1; count of bases not matched to a gene: 9. From germline, CDR1 is KGHSH and CDR2 LQKENI. CDR3 DNA sequence: TGTGCCAGCTCACCCAGGGGGACAGGGGGCGCGAGGAACACTGAAGCTTTCTTT. It yields the protein CASSPRGTGGARNTEAFF.

The chain combines TRBV25-1 with TRBJ1-3; tentative D call: TRBD1 (6 bases). The CDR3 consists of 14 residues. CDR1 is MGHDK and CDR2 is SYGVNS in the germline V gene. V lost 7 bases, J lost 4 bases, and 14 bases lay in between. The CDR3 nucleotides read TGTGCCAGCACACAAACCGGGACAGGAAACACCATATATTTT. The encoded protein is CASTQTGTGNTIYF. Using reference TRBV25-1 and TRBJ1-3 for the parts outside the CDR3, the full variable domain is EADIYQTPRYLVIGTGKKITLECSQTMGHDKMYWYQQDPGMELHLIHYSYGVNSTEKGDLSSESTVSRIRTEHFPLTLESARPSHTSQYLCASTQTGTGNTIYFGEGSWLTVV.

V gene TRBV28 combines with J gene TRBJ2-7; the match to TRBD1 covers 8 bases. Germline CDR1 and CDR2: MDHEN and SYDVKM. Trimming cost V 7 bases and J 2 bases; bases outside gene matches: 13. This CDR3 is 16 amino acids long. In nucleotides, the CDR3 is TGTGCCAGCACCACCATCCGGGACAGGCCAACCTACGAGCAGTACTTC. Protein: CASTTIRDRPTYEQYF.

The V call is TRBV9, the J call TRBJ2-7; TRBD1 matches 9 bases. Trimming cost V 4 bases and J 2 bases; bases outside gene matches: 10. The CDR3 runs to 16 residues. The germline V gene encodes CDR1 SGDLS and CDR2 YYNGEE. The DNA for the CDR3 is TGTGCCAGCAGCACATCATGGACAGGGGACACCTACGAGCAGTACTTC. This codes for CASSTSWTGDTYEQYF.

The gene calls are TRBV6-4 and TRBJ2-3; D perhaps matches TRBD1 (5 bases). CDR3 length: 13 amino acids. Trimming took 3 bases from V and 4 from J, leaving 8 bases between them. Germline V CDR1 and CDR2: MRHNA, SNTAGT. CDR3 sequence: CASSEWGADTQYF. CDR3 DNA sequence: TGTGCCAGCAGTGAGTGGGGCGCAGATACGCAGTATTTT.

V and J are TRBV5-1 and TRBJ2-2, with 15 bases aligning to TRBD2. The ends lost 4 bases at V and 4 bases at J; junction bases unmatched: 11. The V gene's germline CDR1 is SGHRS and CDR2 YFSETQ. CDR3 length: 19 amino acids. The CDR3 here is CASSPWTSGRAQGTGELFF. CDR3 sequence (DNA): TGCGCCAGCAGCCCCTGGACTAGCGGGAGGGCACAGGGCACCGGGGAGCTGTTTTTT. The entire variable domain, with the rest obtained from reference TRBV5-1 and TRBJ2-2, is as follows: KAGVTQTPRYLIKTRGQQVTLSCSPISGHRSVSWYQQTPGQGLQFLFEYFSETQRNKGNFPGRFSGRQFSNSRSEMNVSTLELGDSALYLCASSPWTSGRAQGTGELFFGEGSRLTVL.